This TCR beta chain came from a study of beta chain features in type 1 diabetes. Looking at the study overall: In age, gender and cell yields, patients were similar to healthy donors.

Turning to this clone: The target antigen is unknown. Other DNA sequences in this specimen translate into the identical CDR3.

Germline CDR1 and CDR2: DFQATT and SNEGSKA (reference sequence). The CDR3 runs to 11 residues. V lost 7 bases, J lost 4 bases, and 2 bases stayed unmatched. Notes on the study in general: TCRB CDR3s from Type 1 diabetes patients were moderately but significantly shorter in all four CD4+ subsets.

Every isolated RNA sample was fully reverse transcribed, so sequencing captured expressed TCRB transcripts. This table comes from immunoSEQ multiplex PCR, and its TCRdb copy is limited to in-frame clones, with some not included. The table lists 400,000 to 550,000 clones, 9.5% to 12% of them singletons. The chain couples TRBV20-1 to TRBJ2-3; 7 bases fit TRBD2. The source material was naive CD4+ T cells from blood. The TCR comes from a woman between 18 and 29 years old in good health. Here the CDR3 DNA reads TGCAGTGTCCTAGCGGCAGATACGCAGTATTTT. Translated, it gives CSVLAADTQYF.